This T cell receptor beta chain was sequenced for a study of blood T cell repertoires in COVID-19. Study as a whole: Samples representing acute and convalescent COVID-19 were sourced from the United States, Italy and Spain. PBMCs, B-cell-depleted T cells, or T cells were the source of the cDNA or gDNA that made up the material.

CDR3 length: 12 amino acids. With 2 bases removed from V and 8 bases from J, the gap between germline ends came to 8 bases. The germline CDR1 and CDR2 sequences are SGHKS and YYEKEE (reference sequence). Per the authors' pipeline: Nucleated cell number was recorded as an estimate derived from reference gene primer amplification. Sequencing used immunoSEQ multiplex PCR; TCRdb keeps in-frame clones, though not all of them. V, J and clone size are taken as reported in that table, and D and trimming were inferred from the DNA itself. The sample lists under 200,000 clones, approximately 81% occurring once. This clone has only one observation.

The sample taken for sequencing was peripheral blood. This sequence joins TRBV5-5 and TRBJ2-4; TRBD2 might be the D (7 bases). This receptor was identified in a woman at least 80 years old with acute or convalescent COVID-19. The DNA for the CDR3 is TGTGCCAGCAGCTTAGGGGGGGACATTCAGTACTTC. It translates to CASSLGGDIQYF. Combining the CDR3 with reference TRBV5-5 and TRBJ2-4 gives the whole variable domain DAGVTQSPTHLIKTRGQQVTLRCSPISGHKSVSWYQQVLGQGPQFIFQYYEKEERGRGNFPDRFSARQFPNYSSELNVNALLLGDSALYLCASSLGGDIQYFGAGTRLSVL.